Listed below are T cell receptor beta chains from one sample, sequenced in a study of shared clonotypes between healthy human individuals. Profiled with immunoSEQ multiplex PCR; TCRdb holds only in-frame clones, not every one. Among roughly 2.5 million clones listed, more than 90% were seen once. The sample comprised naive CD4+ T cells sorted from blood. These receptors were taken from a man between 18 and 35 years old in good health. Each CDR3 is given with its conserved first and last residue. D genes are given only for firm matches. Not all rows give a size; the values are once, few, many and, for expanded clones, a class.

clone_size d_call j_call v_call cdr3_aa cdr3_nt
few NA TRBJ1-1 TRBV30 CAWSAGMSTEAFF TGTGCCTGGAGTGCGGGAATGAGCACTGAAGCTTTCTTT
NA NA TRBJ1-2 TRBV5-4 CASTLDSSGYTF TGTGCCAGCACCTTGGACAGTTCTGGCTACACCTTC
NA TRBD1 TRBJ2-1 TRBV28 CAVTGGGYNEQFF TGTGCCGTCACAGGGGGCGGCTACAATGAGCAGTTCTTC
NA NA TRBJ1-6 TRBV9 CASSAGGSGLLSPLHF TGTGCCAGCAGCGCGGGAGGATCGGGGCTCCTTTCACCCCTCCACTTT
NA TRBD1 TRBJ1-3 TRBV28 CASSPLPDRVGNTIYF TGTGCCAGCAGTCCCCTCCCAGACAGGGTCGGAAACACCATATATTTT
NA NA TRBJ1-4 TRBV6-5 CASRPDGATNEKLFF TGTGCCAGCAGACCGGACGGTGCAACTAATGAAAAACTGTTTTTT
NA TRBD2 TRBJ2-7 TRBV5-1 CASSLELAGGPDEQYF TGCGCCAGCAGCTTGGAACTAGCGGGAGGGCCCGACGAGCAGTACTTC
once NA TRBJ1-2 TRBV28 CASSPTHISNYGYTF TGTGCCAGCAGTCCCACACATATTTCTAACTATGGCTACACCTTC
NA NA TRBJ1-4 TRBV6-5 CASSKQATNEKLFF TGTGCCAGCAGTAAACAAGCAACTAATGAAAAACTGTTTTTT
once NA TRBJ2-3 TRBV7-2 CASNLGLRPTDTQYF TGTGCCAGCAACCTGGGACTTCGCCCCACAGATACGCAGTATTTT
NA NA TRBJ1-1 TRBV30 CAWSVMVRAGNRAFF TGTGCCTGGAGTGTTATGGTTCGGGCAGGGAATCGGGCTTTCTTT
NA NA TRBJ1-1 TRBV5-1 CASSLPALNTEAFF TGCGCCAGCAGCTTGCCCGCCTTAAACACTGAAGCTTTCTTT
NA NA TRBJ2-7 TRBV7-2 CASSLRGLFSYEQYF TGTGCCAGCAGCTTACGGGGACTGTTCTCCTACGAGCAGTACTTC
NA TRBD2 TRBJ2-1 TRBV5-6 CASSLPGLAGADYNEQFF TGTGCCAGCAGCCTACCGGGACTAGCGGGAGCCGACTACAATGAGCAGTTCTTC
NA TRBD1 TRBJ1-3 TRBV6-5 CASSYETGSGNTIYF TGTGCCAGCAGTTACGAGACAGGGTCTGGAAACACCATATATTTT